A selection of T cell receptor beta chains follows, all from one sample in a study of cytomegalovirus exposure and HLA in healthy donors. The method was immunoSEQ multiplex PCR; TCRdb's version includes in-frame clones alone and lacks a portion of them. The data hold more than 100,000 clones, with 75% to 90% observed a single time. Sample: PBMCs. These receptors all stem from a man in his forties in good health and CMV-seronegative. Each CDR3 is given with its conserved first and last residue. Each record gives: CDR3 protein, J gene, clone size, V gene, D gene. A D gene is named only where the DNA matches it firmly. Expanded clones get a size class; other rows say once, few or many, or leave the size out.

CSVGRGVTETQYF	TRBJ2-5	.	TRBV29-1	TRBD2
CASSWNREAEAFF	TRBJ1-1	.	TRBV5-6	.
CASSLDASGRYEQYF	TRBJ2-7	once	TRBV7-9	TRBD2
CASSLGTSHGETQYF	TRBJ2-5	.	TRBV9	TRBD2
CSSSYSYGYTF	TRBJ1-2	once	TRBV7-9	.
CASSIHTNTGELFF	TRBJ2-2	.	TRBV9	.
CATSREAGGGNTIYF	TRBJ1-3	.	TRBV15	TRBD1
CASSLGGFTDTQYF	TRBJ2-3	few	TRBV5-1	.
CASSFRGSYEQYF	TRBJ2-7	.	TRBV5-4	.
CASSLNSGGLGNEQFF	TRBJ2-1	.	TRBV7-6	TRBD2
CASSLPGGKTGANVLTF	TRBJ2-6	.	TRBV5-6	.
CASSVEGSAGNEQFF	TRBJ2-1	.	TRBV9	.
CASSEALRELFF	TRBJ2-2	.	TRBV2	.
CASTQRGEDYGYTF	TRBJ1-2	.	TRBV19	.
CASSFGLGTGSSYEQYF	TRBJ2-7	.	TRBV5-4	TRBD1
CASSFQGTNGYTF	TRBJ1-2	.	TRBV7-2	.
CASSIWRGPSNQPQHF	TRBJ1-5	once	TRBV19	.
CASTSGRQTGELFF	TRBJ2-2	.	TRBV19	TRBD2
CASSLDLIANTGELFF	TRBJ2-2	few	TRBV5-1	.
CASSLGLATDTQYF	TRBJ2-3	.	TRBV27	TRBD2
CSSSLDPGQPSYEQYF	TRBJ2-7	once	TRBV7-9	TRBD1
CASNARGTYNEQFF	TRBJ2-1	.	TRBV2	TRBD2
CASSKNPGTAYNEQFF	TRBJ2-1	.	TRBV21-1	.
CASSLFPRGSPLHF	TRBJ1-6	.	TRBV28	.
CASSYLRLAGNFEQYF	TRBJ2-7	once	TRBV6-5	TRBD2
CASSRGQPNQPQHF	TRBJ1-5	.	TRBV19	TRBD1
CASTRTPYEQYF	TRBJ2-7	.	TRBV5-8	.
CASSFSIPTGLAEETQYF	TRBJ2-5	.	TRBV7-9	TRBD2
CASATSNRALIIQYF	TRBJ2-4	.	TRBV6-5	.
CASSSGGRQDYGYTF	TRBJ1-2	.	TRBV11-2	TRBD1
CASSLAATANEKLFF	TRBJ1-4	.	TRBV5-1	.
CASSQKGLAGGTGELFF	TRBJ2-2	.	TRBV5-4	TRBD2
CASSVGNNEQFF	TRBJ2-1	.	TRBV9	.
CASSQERPGLATNNEQFF	TRBJ2-1	.	TRBV4-2	TRBD2
CSVDQLAPDTQYF	TRBJ2-3	.	TRBV29-1	.
CASSDVWWDRSRLAGGQETQYF	TRBJ2-5	.	TRBV6-4	TRBD2
CASSLSTAFYGYTF	TRBJ1-2	.	TRBV7-2	.
CATAETGGINEQFF	TRBJ2-1	.	TRBV10-3	.
CAWSVDAGIVFF	TRBJ1-1	few	TRBV30	.
CASSLEWDRGLGYTF	TRBJ1-2	.	TRBV5-1	TRBD1
CASSSTGGDAYEQYF	TRBJ2-7	.	TRBV13	TRBD1
CASSLERGPTDTQYF	TRBJ2-3	few	TRBV11-2	.
CASSYTTGGTEAFF	TRBJ1-1	.	TRBV6-5	TRBD1
CASSYSQESSYEQYF	TRBJ2-7	.	TRBV6-6	.
CASMGQGGGYTF	TRBJ1-2	.	TRBV28	.
CASSQDHNQPQHF	TRBJ1-5	.	TRBV4-1	.
CGALGRSTDTQYF	TRBJ2-3	.	TRBV2	.
CASPRVHSYEQYF	TRBJ2-7	few	TRBV5-1	.
CAITGLAGGPDGELFF	TRBJ2-2	.	TRBV10-3	TRBD2
CASSLAGNQETQYF	TRBJ2-5	.	TRBV5-6	.
CASSASGTSGIGTDTQYF	TRBJ2-3	.	TRBV7-2	TRBD2
CASSLDTPRTEAFF	TRBJ1-1	.	TRBV28	.
CASSQTGFEQFF	TRBJ2-1	.	TRBV4-1	.
CASSSRHFSETQYF	TRBJ2-5	.	TRBV9	.
CASSPPTSSNTGELFF	TRBJ2-2	.	TRBV7-3	.
CASSPGLAGVYNEQFF	TRBJ2-1	.	TRBV18	TRBD2
CASSLSSGNTGELFF	TRBJ2-2	.	TRBV5-1	TRBD2
CASSRTAGSGEQFF	TRBJ2-1	once	TRBV5-4	.
CASRPVLAGGPYNEQFF	TRBJ2-1	.	TRBV6-4	TRBD2